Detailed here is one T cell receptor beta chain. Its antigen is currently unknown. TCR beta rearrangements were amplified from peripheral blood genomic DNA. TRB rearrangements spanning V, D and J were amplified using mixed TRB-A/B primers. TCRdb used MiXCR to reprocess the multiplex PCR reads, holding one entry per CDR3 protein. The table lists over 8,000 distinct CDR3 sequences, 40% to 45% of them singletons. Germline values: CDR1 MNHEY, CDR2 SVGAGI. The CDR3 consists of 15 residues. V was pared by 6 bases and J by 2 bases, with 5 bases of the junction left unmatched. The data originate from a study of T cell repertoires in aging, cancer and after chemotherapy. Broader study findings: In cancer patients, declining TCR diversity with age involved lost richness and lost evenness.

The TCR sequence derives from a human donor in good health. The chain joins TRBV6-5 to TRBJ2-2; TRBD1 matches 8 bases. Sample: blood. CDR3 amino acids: CASSPDRGNTGELFF. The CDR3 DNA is TGTGCCAGCAGCCCAGACAGGGGTAACACCGGGGAGCTGTTTTTT.